This record concerns one T cell receptor beta chain sequence. Its antigen is as yet unknown. TCRdb re-called the RT-PCR reads with MiXCR, one entry per CDR3 protein. This repertoire shows roughly 500,000 distinct CDR3 sequences, about 15% found once; its top ten account for less than 4%. This sample was included in a study of response to subunit inactivated influenza vaccine. Broader study findings: Authors suggested seasonal influenza vaccinations each recruit few new T cells.

The germline V gene has CDR1 MNHEY and CDR2 SVGEGT. This CDR3 is built from 18 residues. J gave up 0 bases and V 6 bases, and 9 bases lay outside the gene matches. The chain employs TRBV6-2 or TRBV6-3 and TRBJ2-1; 12 positions agree with TRBD2. Sequencing was performed on CD4+ T cells sorted from PBMCs, taken less than 30 months after vaccination. The TCR was taken from a man aged 50 to 75 who received an inactivated influenza vaccine. The CDR3 DNA follows: TGTGCCAGCAGAACGGGGAGGACTAGCGGGGACTCCTACAATGAGCAGTTCTTC. Amino acid sequence: CASRTGRTSGDSYNEQFF.